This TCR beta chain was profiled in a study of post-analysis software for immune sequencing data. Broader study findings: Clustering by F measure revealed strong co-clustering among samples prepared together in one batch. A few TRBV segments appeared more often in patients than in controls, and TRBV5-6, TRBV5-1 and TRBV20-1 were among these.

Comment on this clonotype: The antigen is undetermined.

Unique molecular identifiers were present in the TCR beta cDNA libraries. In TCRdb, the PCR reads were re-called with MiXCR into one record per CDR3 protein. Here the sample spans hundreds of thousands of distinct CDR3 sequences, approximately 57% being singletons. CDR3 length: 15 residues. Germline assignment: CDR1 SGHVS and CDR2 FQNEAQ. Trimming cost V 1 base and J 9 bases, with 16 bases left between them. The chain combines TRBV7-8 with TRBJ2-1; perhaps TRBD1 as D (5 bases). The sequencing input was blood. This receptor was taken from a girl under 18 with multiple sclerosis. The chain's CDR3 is CASSLDQGGRSEQFF. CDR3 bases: TGTGCCAGCAGCTTAGATCAGGGTGGACGTAGTGAGCAGTTCTTC.